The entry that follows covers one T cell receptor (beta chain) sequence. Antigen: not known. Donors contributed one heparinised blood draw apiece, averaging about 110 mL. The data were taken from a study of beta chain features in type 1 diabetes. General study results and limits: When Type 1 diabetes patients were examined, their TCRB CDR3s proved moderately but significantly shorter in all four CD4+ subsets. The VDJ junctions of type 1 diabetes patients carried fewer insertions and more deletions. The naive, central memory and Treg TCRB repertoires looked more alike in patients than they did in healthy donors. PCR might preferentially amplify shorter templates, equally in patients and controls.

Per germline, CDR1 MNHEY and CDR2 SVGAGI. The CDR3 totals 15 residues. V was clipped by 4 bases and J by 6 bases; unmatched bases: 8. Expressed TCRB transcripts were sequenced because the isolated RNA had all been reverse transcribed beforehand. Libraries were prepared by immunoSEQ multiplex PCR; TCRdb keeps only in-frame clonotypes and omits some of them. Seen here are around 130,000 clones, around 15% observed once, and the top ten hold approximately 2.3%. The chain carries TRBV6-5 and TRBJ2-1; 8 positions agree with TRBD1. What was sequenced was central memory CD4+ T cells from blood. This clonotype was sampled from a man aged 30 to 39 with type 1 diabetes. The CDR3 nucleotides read TGTGCCAGCAGTTCCCCTTCAGGGGGCTTCAATGAGCAGTTCTTC. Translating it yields CASSSPSGGFNEQFF.